The present T cell receptor (beta chain) was sequenced within a study of Ad26.COV2.S vaccination and SARS-CoV-2 variants. Overall study results and limits: Researchers cautioned that TCR breadth and depth analyses may have underestimated total T cell responses. Placebo recipients had lower spike-specific TCR breadth than vaccine recipients. Measurement of non-spike TCR breadth gave similar results in vaccine and placebo recipients.

Assay: immunoSEQ multiplex PCR; the TCRdb copy retains only in-frame clones and omits some. The sample shows some 500,000 clones, roughly 89% of them seen only once. This clone was observed a single time. Its specificity is unknown. Treatment meaning: 15 to 20 received Ad26.COV2.S at low or high dose, single or two shots; about 5 received placebo; per-sample allocation not given. On day 63 after the first injection, vaccine and placebo recipients gave samples. The starting material was peripheral blood, obtained in a trial of Ad26.COV2.S vaccine versus placebo. This receptor was obtained from a person between 18 and 59 years old who received the Ad26.COV2.S COVID-19 vaccine or a placebo.

CDR3 in DNA: TGCGCCAGCAGCCAAGATCGGTACTGGGATACGCAGTATTTT. It is translated as CASSQDRYWDTQYF. The V gene is TRBV4-1, the J gene TRBJ2-3; D is ambiguous. V dropped 0 bases and J dropped 6 bases, with 10 bases sitting between them. CDR1 MGHRA and CDR2 YSYEKL come from the germline V gene. The CDR3 extends over 14 amino acids.